This T cell receptor beta chain stems from a study of T-cell reconstitution after alpha-beta-depleted transplantation in children. The table lists this clonotype with many counts. The germline CDR1 and CDR2 sequences are ENHRY and SYGVKD. The CDR3 totals 13 residues. V shed 5 bases and J 12 bases; nucleotides not matched to a gene: 8. The authors prepared the TCRbeta library with unique molecular identifiers. One entry per CDR3 protein, called by TCRdb with MiXCR from the PCR reads. The table includes approximately 420,000 distinct CDR3 sequences, under 13% detected once. The clonotype comes from a human donor who donated a stem cell graft to a child with acute myeloid leukemia. The source material was PBMCs from the stem cell graft donor, sampled from the stem cell graft. The chain combines TRBV10-3 with TRBJ2-1; 9 bases match TRBD1. The CDR3 nucleotides are TGTGCCATCAGTAACAGGGGGCGCGGCGGGCAGTTCTTC. Its translation is CAISNRGRGGQFF.